Listed below are T cell receptor beta chains from one sample, sequenced in a study of blood T cell repertoires in COVID-19. Sequencing was performed with immunoSEQ multiplex PCR; in TCRdb, only in-frame clones are kept and a portion is missing. The sample lists roughly 200,000 clones, approximately 86% occurring once. The source material was PBMCs or T cells enriched from blood (not recorded which). The origin of the receptors is a woman in her 30s who had been exposed to COVID-19. The CDR3 runs from the conserved cysteine through the conserved F or W. D genes are given only for firm matches. Some rows have no size entry. The others give once, few or many, or a class for an expanded clone.

d_call: -; j_call: TRBJ2-2; v_call: TRBV6-5; clone_size: few; cdr3_nt: TGTGCCAGCAGTCGCAAGGGGACCGGGGAGCTGTTTTTT; cdr3_aa: CASSRKGTGELFF
d_call: TRBD2; j_call: TRBJ2-7; v_call: TRBV6-5; clone_size: -; cdr3_nt: TGTGCCAGCAGAAGAGTAACGGGGGGATACGAGCAGTACTTC; cdr3_aa: CASRRVTGGYEQYF
d_call: TRBD2; j_call: TRBJ2-3; v_call: TRBV5-1; clone_size: -; cdr3_nt: TGCGCCAGCACCCCAATGGGGGGGGCAGATACGCAGTATTTT; cdr3_aa: CASTPMGGADTQYF
d_call: -; j_call: TRBJ1-1; v_call: TRBV2; clone_size: -; cdr3_nt: TGTGCCAGCAGTGATTACAGGGCGACTGAAGCTTTCTTT; cdr3_aa: CASSDYRATEAFF
d_call: -; j_call: TRBJ2-1; v_call: TRBV27; clone_size: many; cdr3_nt: TGTGCCAGCAGTTTATCGGAAGGGGAATATGAGCAGTTCTTC; cdr3_aa: CASSLSEGEYEQFF
d_call: TRBD1; j_call: TRBJ2-7; v_call: TRBV11-2; clone_size: -; cdr3_nt: TGTGCCAGCAGGCCTACAGGGGTCGGCTCCTACGAGCAGTACTTC; cdr3_aa: CASRPTGVGSYEQYF
d_call: -; j_call: TRBJ1-2; v_call: TRBV5-6; clone_size: once; cdr3_nt: TGTGCCAGCAGCTTGGCGCGGCTTCGGGGAGGCTACACCTTC; cdr3_aa: CASSLARLRGGYTF
d_call: -; j_call: TRBJ1-2; v_call: TRBV5-1; clone_size: -; cdr3_nt: TGCGCCAGCAGCTTGGGAGAGGGCCGGGGCTACACCTTC; cdr3_aa: CASSLGEGRGYTF
d_call: -; j_call: TRBJ1-4; v_call: TRBV28; clone_size: once; cdr3_nt: TGTGCCAGCACCTCTACAGGGGAAAAACTGTTTTTT; cdr3_aa: CASTSTGEKLFF
d_call: TRBD1; j_call: TRBJ1-5; v_call: TRBV24-1; clone_size: -; cdr3_nt: TGTGCCACCAGTGATTCCCGGACAGGACCGAGGAGTCAGCCCCAGCATTTT; cdr3_aa: CATSDSRTGPRSQPQHF
d_call: TRBD2; j_call: TRBJ2-3; v_call: TRBV15; clone_size: -; cdr3_nt: TGTGCCACAGCGGGGGGACACACAGATACGCAGTATTTT; cdr3_aa: CATAGGHTDTQYF
d_call: TRBD1; j_call: TRBJ2-7; v_call: TRBV10-3; clone_size: -; cdr3_nt: TGTGCCATCAACGCGGGGGCCCGGGACAGGGCCTACGAGCAGTACTTC; cdr3_aa: CAINAGARDRAYEQYF
d_call: -; j_call: TRBJ1-5; v_call: TRBV27; clone_size: -; cdr3_nt: TGTGCCAGCAGCTGGGGGGTTTATCAGCCCCAGCATTTT; cdr3_aa: CASSWGVYQPQHF
d_call: TRBD1; j_call: TRBJ1-2; v_call: TRBV10-3; clone_size: -; cdr3_nt: TGTGCCATCAGTGAAACAGGGGGGTGGCTCTATGGCTACACCTTC; cdr3_aa: CAISETGGWLYGYTF
d_call: TRBD2; j_call: TRBJ2-3; v_call: TRBV9; clone_size: once; cdr3_nt: TGTGCCAGCAGCCCAAGCGGGGGGGCGACAGATACGCAGTATTTT; cdr3_aa: CASSPSGGATDTQYF
d_call: TRBD1; j_call: TRBJ2-1; v_call: TRBV7-6; clone_size: -; cdr3_nt: TGTGCCAGCAGCCCGACCGACAGGGCTGGCAATGAGCAGTTCTTC; cdr3_aa: CASSPTDRAGNEQFF
d_call: -; j_call: TRBJ2-1; v_call: TRBV11-3; clone_size: -; cdr3_nt: TGTGCCAGCAGCTTAAGGGGGAGCTCCTACAATGAGCAGTTCTTC; cdr3_aa: CASSLRGSSYNEQFF
d_call: -; j_call: TRBJ1-2; v_call: TRBV15; clone_size: -; cdr3_nt: TGTGCCACCAGCAGTCGTTCAAGGAGAGATGGCTACACCTTC; cdr3_aa: CATSSRSRRDGYTF
d_call: -; j_call: TRBJ1-1; v_call: TRBV11-2; clone_size: -; cdr3_nt: TGTGCTGGGGGGACTGGGACGAACACTGAAGCTTTCTTT; cdr3_aa: CAGGTGTNTEAFF
d_call: TRBD2; j_call: TRBJ2-5; v_call: TRBV30; clone_size: -; cdr3_nt: TGTGCCTGGAGTGTCAATACACTAGCGGGGGGGACCCAGTACTTC; cdr3_aa: CAWSVNTLAGGTQYF
d_call: -; j_call: TRBJ1-2; v_call: TRBV9; clone_size: -; cdr3_nt: TGTGCCAGCAGCGAGAACCCCAAGAGTATAGCTAACTATGGCTACACCTTC; cdr3_aa: CASSENPKSIANYGYTF
d_call: -; j_call: TRBJ1-6; v_call: TRBV6-5; clone_size: -; cdr3_nt: TGTGCCAGCAACCCCGGACAGCCTTATAATTCACCCCTCCACTTT; cdr3_aa: CASNPGQPYNSPLHF
d_call: -; j_call: TRBJ1-1; v_call: TRBV18; clone_size: -; cdr3_nt: TGTGCCAGCTCACAATCGGGACACCCGAACACTGAAGCTTTCTTT; cdr3_aa: CASSQSGHPNTEAFF
d_call: TRBD1; j_call: TRBJ1-2; v_call: TRBV29-1; clone_size: -; cdr3_nt: TGCAGCGTAGGCGAGGGGGCGGGTGGCTACACCTTC; cdr3_aa: CSVGEGAGGYTF
d_call: -; j_call: TRBJ1-6; v_call: TRBV18; clone_size: -; cdr3_nt: TGTGCCAGCTCGGCGGGGCCTGGGTCGGATTCACCCCTCCACTTT; cdr3_aa: CASSAGPGSDSPLHF
d_call: TRBD2; j_call: TRBJ2-1; v_call: TRBV4-2; clone_size: -; cdr3_nt: TGTGCCAGCAGCCATCTGGGACTAGCGGACAATGAGCAGTTCTTC; cdr3_aa: CASSHLGLADNEQFF
d_call: -; j_call: TRBJ1-2; v_call: TRBV14; clone_size: few; cdr3_nt: TGTGCCAGCAGCCAGGACTACTATGGCTACACCTTC; cdr3_aa: CASSQDYYGYTF
d_call: -; j_call: TRBJ1-2; v_call: TRBV7-9; clone_size: -; cdr3_nt: TGTGCCAGCAGCCTCCGGAGCTATGGCTACACCTTC; cdr3_aa: CASSLRSYGYTF
d_call: TRBD2; j_call: TRBJ2-3; v_call: TRBV18; clone_size: -; cdr3_nt: TGTGCCAGCTCATACCAGGGACTAGCGGGGCTCACAGATACGCAGTATTTT; cdr3_aa: CASSYQGLAGLTDTQYF
d_call: TRBD1; j_call: TRBJ1-2; v_call: TRBV19; clone_size: once; cdr3_nt: TGTGCCAGTAGTATGACCGGACAGGTCTATGGCTACACCTTC; cdr3_aa: CASSMTGQVYGYTF
d_call: TRBD2; j_call: TRBJ2-2; v_call: TRBV28; clone_size: -; cdr3_nt: TGTGCCAGCAGACCAAGCGGGGAAGGGGAGCTGTTTTTT; cdr3_aa: CASRPSGEGELFF
d_call: -; j_call: TRBJ2-1; v_call: TRBV30; clone_size: -; cdr3_nt: TGTGCCTGGAGTGTGGGCAGCCGCAATGAGCAGTTCTTC; cdr3_aa: CAWSVGSRNEQFF
d_call: TRBD1; j_call: TRBJ1-2; v_call: TRBV7-2; clone_size: -; cdr3_nt: TGTGGAGCCGCGAAGACAGGGGCTTCATCCGCTAACTATGGCTACACCTTC; cdr3_aa: CGAAKTGASSANYGYTF
d_call: -; j_call: TRBJ2-2; v_call: TRBV9; clone_size: once; cdr3_nt: TGTGCCAGCAGCGTAGGTTGGGTTGGGAGTATCGACACCGGGGAGCTGTTTTTT; cdr3_aa: CASSVGWVGSIDTGELFF
d_call: -; j_call: TRBJ1-6; v_call: TRBV28; clone_size: -; cdr3_nt: TGTGCCAGCAGTTCCAGGGGCACCTATAATTCACCCCTCCACTTT; cdr3_aa: CASSSRGTYNSPLHF
d_call: -; j_call: TRBJ1-5; v_call: TRBV4-1; clone_size: -; cdr3_nt: TGCGCCAGCAGCCAAGATCGGGAGGTCGGAAATAGCAATCAGCCCCAGCATTTT; cdr3_aa: CASSQDREVGNSNQPQHF
d_call: TRBD1; j_call: TRBJ1-2; v_call: TRBV10-3; clone_size: -; cdr3_nt: TGTGCCATCAGTCCGGGACAGCCGACCTATGGCTACACCTTC; cdr3_aa: CAISPGQPTYGYTF
d_call: -; j_call: TRBJ1-1; v_call: TRBV6-1; clone_size: -; cdr3_nt: TGTGCCAGCAGTGAAGTGGGGAGGGGTAGGGACACTGAAGCTTTCTTT; cdr3_aa: CASSEVGRGRDTEAFF
d_call: TRBD1; j_call: TRBJ2-7; v_call: TRBV28; clone_size: -; cdr3_nt: TGTGCCAGCAGTTTTGGGGGACAGAACTCCTACGAGCAGTACTTC; cdr3_aa: CASSFGGQNSYEQYF
d_call: TRBD1; j_call: TRBJ1-2; v_call: TRBV7-8; clone_size: -; cdr3_nt: TGTGCCAGCAGCTTAGCCGACAGGGGCTATGGCTACACCTTC; cdr3_aa: CASSLADRGYGYTF
d_call: TRBD1; j_call: TRBJ1-2; v_call: TRBV5-1; clone_size: -; cdr3_nt: TGCGCCAGCAGCACCCAAGGGGGCGGCTATGGCTACACCTTC; cdr3_aa: CASSTQGGGYGYTF
d_call: TRBD1; j_call: TRBJ2-1; v_call: TRBV5-8; clone_size: -; cdr3_nt: TGTGCCAGCAGCCGCTGGGGACAGGGGGCCGTTGAGCAGTTCTTC; cdr3_aa: CASSRWGQGAVEQFF
d_call: -; j_call: TRBJ1-2; v_call: TRBV7-9; clone_size: -; cdr3_nt: TGTGCCAGCAGCTTAGGGACAGAGCGCTATGGCTACACCTTC; cdr3_aa: CASSLGTERYGYTF
d_call: TRBD2; j_call: TRBJ2-7; v_call: TRBV16; clone_size: once; cdr3_nt: TGTGCCAGCAGCCCACGGGAGGCCCTATCCTACGAGCAGTACTTC; cdr3_aa: CASSPREALSYEQYF
d_call: -; j_call: TRBJ1-2; v_call: TRBV6-5; clone_size: -; cdr3_nt: TGTGCCAGTCAGAGCGGGGACCGGTATGGCTACACCTTC; cdr3_aa: CASQSGDRYGYTF
d_call: -; j_call: TRBJ2-2; v_call: TRBV27; clone_size: -; cdr3_nt: TGTGCCAGCAGTCCACTGACAGCCCCGAGCACCGGGGAGCTGTTTTTT; cdr3_aa: CASSPLTAPSTGELFF